This TCR beta chain was sequenced during a study of T cell responses to AZD1222 COVID-19 vaccine. Regarding the study as a whole: At 160-218 and 743-854, vaccine-associated CD4 TCRs were dominant, and they spanned spike. Only a handful of AZD1222 recipients, roughly six in all, had baseline seropositivity.

Germline CDR1 reads MNHEY; CDR2 reads SMNVEV (reference sequence). This CDR3 comprises 14 residues. Between the trimmed V and J ends, which lost 6 bases and 4 bases, there was a span of 15 bases. TCRdb keeps only in-frame clones here, not all; method: immunoSEQ multiplex PCR. This table has fewer than 110,000 clones, about nine tenths appearing once. Worth noting for this clone: The target antigen is unknown.

This sequence joins TRBV27 and TRBJ1-1; no reliable D call. The clonotype was recovered from an adult who received the AZD1222 COVID-19 vaccine. The sample in question was peripheral blood, obtained 28 days after the second AZD1222 dose. CDR3 loop: CASSLSPLATEAFF. CDR3 nucleotide sequence: TGTGCCAGCAGCCTCAGCCCCCTCGCCACTGAAGCTTTCTTT.